This TCR beta chain was documented in a study of T cells in Graves' hyperthyroidism and ophthalmopathy. RNA transcripts provided the source from which TCR beta CDR3 regions were amplified. TCR CDR3 underwent first-round RT-PCR with the HTBI primer set. TCRdb reanalysed the multiplex PCR reads using MiXCR and keeps one entry per CDR3 protein. The data contain about 570,000 distinct CDR3 sequences, around 42% of them singletons. This CDR3 region has 13 residues. Per germline, CDR1 MGHRA and CDR2 YSYEKL. Trimming took 0 bases from V and 4 from J, leaving 4 bases between them. Diagnosis rested on symptoms, serum thyroxine and TRAb, thyroid ultrasound, and orbital computed tomography.

Material for sequencing was peripheral blood or thyroid tissue (not recorded which). This TCR came from an adult woman with Graves' disease, either hyperthyroidism or ophthalmopathy (not recorded which). The gene calls are TRBV4-1 and TRBJ1-3, with unresolved D. The CDR3 DNA reads as TGCGCCAGCAGCCAAGAAATGGGAAACACCATATATTTT. This codes for CASSQEMGNTIYF.